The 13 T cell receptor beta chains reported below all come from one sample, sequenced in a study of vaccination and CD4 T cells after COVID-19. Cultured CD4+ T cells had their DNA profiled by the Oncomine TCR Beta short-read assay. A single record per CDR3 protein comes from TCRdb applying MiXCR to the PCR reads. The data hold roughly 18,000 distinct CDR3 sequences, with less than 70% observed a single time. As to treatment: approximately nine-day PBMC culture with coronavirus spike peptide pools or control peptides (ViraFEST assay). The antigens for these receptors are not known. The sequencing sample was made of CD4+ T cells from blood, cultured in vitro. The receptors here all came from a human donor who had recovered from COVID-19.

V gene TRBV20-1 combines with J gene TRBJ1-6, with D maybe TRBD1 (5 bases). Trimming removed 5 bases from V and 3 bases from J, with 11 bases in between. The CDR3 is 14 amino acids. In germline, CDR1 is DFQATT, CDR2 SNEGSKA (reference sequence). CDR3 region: CSARGRFYNSPLHF. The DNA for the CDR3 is TGCAGTGCTCGGGGACGGTTCTATAATTCACCCCTCCACTTT.

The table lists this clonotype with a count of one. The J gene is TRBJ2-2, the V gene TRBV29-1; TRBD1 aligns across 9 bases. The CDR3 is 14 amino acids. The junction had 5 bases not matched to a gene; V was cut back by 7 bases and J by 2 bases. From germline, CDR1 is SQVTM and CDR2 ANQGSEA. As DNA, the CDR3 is TGCAGCGGGTCGGGACAGGGCAACACCGGGGAGCTGTTTTTT. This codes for CSGSGQGNTGELFF.

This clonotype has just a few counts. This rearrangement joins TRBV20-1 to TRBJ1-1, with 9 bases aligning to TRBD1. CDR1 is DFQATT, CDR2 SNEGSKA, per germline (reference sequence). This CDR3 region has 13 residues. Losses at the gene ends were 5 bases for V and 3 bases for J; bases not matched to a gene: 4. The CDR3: CSAAGTGYTEAFF. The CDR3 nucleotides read TGCAGTGCTGCCGGGACAGGGTACACTGAAGCTTTCTTT.

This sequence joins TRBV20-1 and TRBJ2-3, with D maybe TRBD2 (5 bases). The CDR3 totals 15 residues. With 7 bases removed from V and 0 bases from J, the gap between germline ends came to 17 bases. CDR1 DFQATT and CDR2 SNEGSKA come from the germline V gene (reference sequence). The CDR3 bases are TGCAGTGTAAGGATGGGAGCCGCTAGCACAGATACGCAGTATTTT. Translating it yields CSVRMGAASTDTQYF.

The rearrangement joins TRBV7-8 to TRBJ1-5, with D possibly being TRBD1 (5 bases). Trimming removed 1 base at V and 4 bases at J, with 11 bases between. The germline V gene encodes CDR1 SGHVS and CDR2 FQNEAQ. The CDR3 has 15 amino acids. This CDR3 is CASSLVAGANQPQHF. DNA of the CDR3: TGTGCCAGCAGCTTAGTGGCCGGGGCAAATCAGCCCCAGCATTTT.

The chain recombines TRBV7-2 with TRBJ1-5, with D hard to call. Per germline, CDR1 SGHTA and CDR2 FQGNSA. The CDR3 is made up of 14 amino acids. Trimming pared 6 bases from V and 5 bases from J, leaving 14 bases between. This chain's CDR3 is CASSLYSLDQPQHF. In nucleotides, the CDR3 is TGTGCCAGCAGTCTCTACAGTTTAGATCAGCCCCAGCATTTT.

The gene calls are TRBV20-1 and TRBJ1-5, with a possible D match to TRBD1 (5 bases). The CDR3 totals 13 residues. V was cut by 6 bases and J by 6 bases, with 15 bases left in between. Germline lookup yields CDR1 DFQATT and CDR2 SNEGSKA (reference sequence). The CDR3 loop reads CSAHGGMGQPQHF. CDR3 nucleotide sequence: TGCAGTGCCCACGGGGGAATGGGTCAGCCCCAGCATTTT.

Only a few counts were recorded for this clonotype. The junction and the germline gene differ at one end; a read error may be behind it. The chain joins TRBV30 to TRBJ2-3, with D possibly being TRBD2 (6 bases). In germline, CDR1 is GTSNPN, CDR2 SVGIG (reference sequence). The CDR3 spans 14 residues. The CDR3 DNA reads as TGCGGCGGGGATGAGCGGAGGAGCACAGATACGCAGTATTTT. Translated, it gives CGGDERRSTDTQYF.

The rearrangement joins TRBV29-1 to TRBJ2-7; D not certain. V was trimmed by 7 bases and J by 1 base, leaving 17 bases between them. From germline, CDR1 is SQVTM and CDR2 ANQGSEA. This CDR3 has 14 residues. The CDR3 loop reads CSARNSRSSYEQYF. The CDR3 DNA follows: TGCAGCGCCCGGAATAGCCGATCTTCCTACGAGCAGTACTTC.

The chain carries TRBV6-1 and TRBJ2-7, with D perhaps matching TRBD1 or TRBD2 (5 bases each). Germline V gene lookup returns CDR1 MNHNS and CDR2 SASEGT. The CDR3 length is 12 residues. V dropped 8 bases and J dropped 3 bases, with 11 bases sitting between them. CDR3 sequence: CASHGTGYEQYF. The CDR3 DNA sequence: TGTGCCAGCCACGGGACGGGCTACGAGCAGTACTTC.

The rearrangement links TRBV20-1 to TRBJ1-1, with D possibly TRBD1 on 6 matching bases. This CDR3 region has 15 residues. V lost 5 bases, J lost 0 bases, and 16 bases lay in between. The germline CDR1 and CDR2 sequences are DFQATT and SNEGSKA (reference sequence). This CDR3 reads CSAGPGHRMNTEAFF. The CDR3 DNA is TGCAGTGCTGGGCCGGGACACAGAATGAACACTGAAGCTTTCTTT.

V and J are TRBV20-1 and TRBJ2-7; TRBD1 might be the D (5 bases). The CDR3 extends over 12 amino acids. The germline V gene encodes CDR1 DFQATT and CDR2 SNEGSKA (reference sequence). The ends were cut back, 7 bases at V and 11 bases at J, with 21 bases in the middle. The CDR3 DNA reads TGCAGTGTTAGGACAACTCCGGGTCATGAGTACTTC. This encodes CSVRTTPGHEYF.

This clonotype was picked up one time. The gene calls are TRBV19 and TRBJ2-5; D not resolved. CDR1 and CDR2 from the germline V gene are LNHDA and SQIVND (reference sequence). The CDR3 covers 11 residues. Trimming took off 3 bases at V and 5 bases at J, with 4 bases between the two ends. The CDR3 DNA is TGTGCCAGTAGTATGTCGGAGACCCAGTACTTC. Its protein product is CASSMSETQYF.